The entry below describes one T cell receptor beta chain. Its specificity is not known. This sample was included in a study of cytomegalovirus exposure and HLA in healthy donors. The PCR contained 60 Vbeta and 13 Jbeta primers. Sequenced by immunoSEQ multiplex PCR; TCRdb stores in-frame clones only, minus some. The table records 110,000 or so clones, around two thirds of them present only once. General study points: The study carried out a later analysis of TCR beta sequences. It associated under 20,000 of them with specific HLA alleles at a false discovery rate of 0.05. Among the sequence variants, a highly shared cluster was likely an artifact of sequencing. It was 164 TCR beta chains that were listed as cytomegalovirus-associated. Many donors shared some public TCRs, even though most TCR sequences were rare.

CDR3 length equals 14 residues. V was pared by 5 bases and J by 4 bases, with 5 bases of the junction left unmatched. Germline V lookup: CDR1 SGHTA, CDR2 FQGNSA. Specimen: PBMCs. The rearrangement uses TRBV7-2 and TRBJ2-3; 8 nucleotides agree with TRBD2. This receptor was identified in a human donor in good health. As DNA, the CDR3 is TGTGCCAGCAGCCCTGGGGGACTAGCAGATACGCAGTATTTT. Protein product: CASSPGGLADTQYF.